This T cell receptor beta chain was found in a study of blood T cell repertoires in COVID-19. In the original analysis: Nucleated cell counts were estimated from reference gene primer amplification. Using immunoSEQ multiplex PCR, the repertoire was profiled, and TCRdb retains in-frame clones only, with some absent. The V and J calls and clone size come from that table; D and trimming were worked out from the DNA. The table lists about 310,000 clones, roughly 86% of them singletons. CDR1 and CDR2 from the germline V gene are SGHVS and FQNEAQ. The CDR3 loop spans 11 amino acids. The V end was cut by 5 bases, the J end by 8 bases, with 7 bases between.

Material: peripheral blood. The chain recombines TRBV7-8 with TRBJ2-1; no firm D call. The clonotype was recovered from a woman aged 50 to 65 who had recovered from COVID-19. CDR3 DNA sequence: TGTGCCAGCAGCGGAGACTATGAGCAGTTCTTC. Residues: CASSGDYEQFF.